A selection of T cell receptor beta chains follows, all from one sample in a study of tumor T cells in aggressive B-cell lymphoma. Assay used: immunoSEQ multiplex PCR; TCRdb lists only in-frame clones, some missing. The table lists about 920 clones, approximately 88% of them singletons. The source material was tumor tissue. All receptors derive from an adult with diffuse large B cell lymphoma. Both conserved end residues are trimmed from each CDR3. Fields, in order: D gene, V gene, CDR3 protein. The D gene is left open where the match is weak.

.	TRBV7-7	ASSSGLNSPLH
TRBD2	TRBV6-5	ASSYAGGSFGGEQF
.	TRBV7-2	ASSLAEGDLYGYT
.	TRBV4-2	ASSQETGKGYGYT
TRBD1	TRBV6-1	ASSERTGVRIYGYT
TRBD1	TRBV6-5	ASSYLGTVNTGELF
TRBD1	TRBV27	ASSSTGTGFAGNTIY
TRBD1	TRBV6-6	ASRQPGQATYGYT
.	TRBV7-2	ASSLTKDTDTQY
TRBD1	TRBV11-1	ASSVTIGTEEQY
.	TRBV27	ASSSTGSYEQY
.	TRBV2	ASSDRTNYGYT
.	TRBV4-3	ASSQDLSDTQY
.	TRBV27	ASSLSFIAGTEAF
.	TRBV9	ASSAQGSSYEQY
TRBD2	TRBV7-9	ASSSTSGRPEQY
TRBD1	TRBV19	ASSMLRATGAEQY
.	TRBV19	ASSIDTTPRVTQY
.	TRBV18	ASSPTGLSGNTIY
TRBD1	TRBV5-5	ASSLEGTDSYEQY
TRBD1	TRBV19	ASSAWTGRLDGYT
.	TRBV7-2	ASSPNSYEQY
TRBD1	TRBV27	ASSAQGTGDYNSPLH
.	TRBV19	ASTAGRGKFPQH
TRBD1	TRBV19	ASSSDRAGGEKLF
TRBD1	TRBV11-2	ASSRGDREGETQY
.	TRBV5-6	ASSLLVGELNQPQH